The 19 T cell receptor beta chains listed next were all sequenced from one sample in a study of CD8 T cells in ankylosing spondylitis. Study-level points and caveats: Apparently characteristic of ankylosing spondylitis blood was a TCR beta motif (fewer than 10 highly homologous variants).

No antigen has been assigned to these receptors. TCRdb reanalysed the 5' RACE reads using MiXCR and keeps one entry per CDR3 protein. The sample holds a few hundred thousand distinct CDR3 sequences, under 25% seen once. Sequencing was performed on blood, either unsorted or a sorted T cell fraction (not recorded which). The receptors come from a male donor with ankylosing spondylitis.

This clonotype has a handful of counts. The chain uses TRBV9 and TRBJ1-1, with D unresolved. The germline V and J ends were trimmed by 0 bases and 4 bases, with 19 bases remaining between them. CDR1 SGDLS and CDR2 YYNGEE come from the germline V gene. The CDR3 covers 17 residues. CDR3 loop: CASSVDPLGEISTEAFF. Here the CDR3 DNA reads TGTGCCAGCAGCGTAGACCCACTCGGGGAAATCAGCACTGAAGCTTTCTTT.

The genes are TRBV4-2 and TRBJ2-1; D may be TRBD2 (5 bases). The length of the CDR3 is 14 residues. The germline CDR1 and CDR2 sequences are LGHNA and YNFKEQ. Trimming cost V 4 bases and J 9 bases, with 16 bases left between them. The DNA of the CDR3 is TGTGCCAGCAGCCCTCCAGGTAGTCGGGGTGAGCAGTTCTTC. Its translation is CASSPPGSRGEQFF.

This clonotype was observed at least ten times. The chain combines TRBV5-1 with TRBJ2-2, with D perhaps assigned TRBD1 or TRBD2 (5 bases each). Germline V gives CDR1 SGHRS, CDR2 YFSETQ. Between the trimmed V and J ends, which lost 0 bases and 7 bases, there was a span of 13 bases. The CDR3 is 15 residues long. CDR3 DNA sequence: TGCGCCAGCAGCTTGGTGGCAGGGAGTCTCGGGGAGCTGTTTTTT. It encodes CASSLVAGSLGELFF.

This clonotype was observed a few times. The gene calls are TRBV12-5 and TRBJ1-5; 9 nucleotides line up with TRBD1. With V trimmed by 4 bases and J by 4 bases, 11 bases remained unmatched. The CDR3 has 17 amino acids. Germline loops: CDR1 LGHNT, CDR2 FRNRAP. The CDR3: CASGSLPDRGLNQPQHF. Written as DNA, the CDR3 is TGTGCTAGTGGTTCGCTACCGGACAGGGGACTTAATCAGCCCCAGCATTTT.

This clonotype was counted only a few times. The chain joins TRBV7-9 to TRBJ2-4; 7 bases align to TRBD1. Germline CDR1 is SEHNR and CDR2 is FQNEAQ (reference sequence). V lost 5 bases, J lost 7 bases, and 5 bases stayed unmatched. There are 13 residues in the CDR3. The CDR3 region has the DNA TGTGCCAGCAGCCCCCCGGACAGGAACATTCAGTACTTC. The encoded protein is CASSPPDRNIQYF.

This clonotype turned up a few times. This chain links TRBV28 with TRBJ2-7, with D possibly being TRBD2 (6 bases). Trimming removed 8 bases from V and 6 bases from J, with 17 bases in between. Per the germline V gene, CDR1 is MDHEN and CDR2 is SYDVKM. There are 13 residues in the CDR3. The CDR3 loop reads CASLEGMLREQYF. The CDR3 region has the DNA TGTGCCAGCTTGGAGGGGATGTTACGCGAGCAGTACTTC.

There are many counts of this clonotype. The chain is built from TRBV12-3 or TRBV12-4 and TRBJ2-7; no firm D call. V dropped 2 bases and J dropped 2 bases, with 13 bases sitting between them. This CDR3 has 15 residues. CDR3 nucleotides: TGTGCCAGCAGTTTAAGTTTGGGATGGACCTACGAGCAGTACTTC. Translating gives CASSLSLGWTYEQYF.

There are a few counts of this clonotype. The CDR3 nucleotides read TGTGCCACCCGTGACCAGGGTTACGAGCAGTACTTC. It codes for CATRDQGYEQYF. The chain joins TRBV19 to TRBJ2-7; a weak D match, TRBD1 (5 bases). V gave up 10 bases and J gave up 4 bases, with 14 bases separating them. The CDR3 loop spans 12 amino acids. The V gene's germline CDR1 is LNHDA and CDR2 SQIVND (reference sequence).

This clonotype appeared a few times. J is TRBJ1-2 and V is TRBV30, with D unclear. Between the trimmed V and J ends, which lost 0 bases and 0 bases, there was a span of 11 bases. This CDR3 has 15 amino acids. The V gene's germline CDR1 is GTSNPN and CDR2 SVGIG (reference sequence). The CDR3, as DNA: TGTGCCTGGAGTGTACTTCAACAGTCTAACTATGGCTACACCTTC. This sequence encodes CAWSVLQQSNYGYTF.

In its sample, this clonotype was seen a few times. CDR3 bases: TGCAGCGTACGACAGCTAGCCAAAAACATTCAGTACTTC. Translating gives CSVRQLAKNIQYF. V gene TRBV29-1 combines with J gene TRBJ2-4, with TRBD1 as a possible D gene (5 bases). CDR1 SQVTM and CDR2 ANQGSEA come from the germline V gene. The CDR3 is 13 amino acids. Between the trimmed V and J ends, which lost 6 bases and 0 bases, there was a span of 9 bases.

This clonotype was seen a handful of times. The chain joins TRBV20-1 to TRBJ2-7, with 11 bases identical to TRBD2. The CDR3 totals 15 residues. CDR1 is DFQATT, CDR2 SNEGSKA, per germline (reference sequence). With V trimmed by 1 base and J by 2 bases, 4 bases remained unmatched. Here the CDR3 reads CSARASGRPTYEQYF. CDR3 nucleotides: TGCAGTGCTAGAGCTAGCGGGAGGCCTACCTACGAGCAGTACTTC.

This clonotype was detected only a few times. The chain uses TRBV29-1 and TRBJ2-5, with unresolved D. V was trimmed by 4 bases and J by 1 base, leaving 10 bases between them. The germline gives CDR1 SQVTM, CDR2 ANQGSEA. CDR3 length equals 13 residues. The CDR3 nucleotides are TGCAGCGTTGTGGGCACCTTCCAAGAGACCCAGTACTTC. Translation: CSVVGTFQETQYF.

This clonotype was counted between two and nine times. The chain has TRBV4-2 and TRBJ1-4, with 9 bases identical to TRBD1. The CDR3 has 14 amino acids. V was pared by 3 bases and J by 8 bases, with 4 bases of the junction left unmatched. Per the germline V gene, CDR1 is LGHNA and CDR2 is YNFKEQ. The CDR3 bases are TGTGCCAGCAGCCAGGGGACAGGGTCCGAAAAACTGTTTTTT. Amino acids: CASSQGTGSEKLFF.

In this sample, this clonotype turned up a few times. This chain joins TRBV7-3 and TRBJ2-2, with TRBD1 matching over 9 bases. The CDR3 sequence is 16 residues long. J lost 0 bases, V lost 5 bases, and 4 bases had no gene match. Germline CDR1 reads SGHTA; CDR2 reads FQGTGA. The CDR3 DNA reads TGTGCCAGCAGCAAACAGGGGGCTACGAACACCGGGGAGCTGTTTTTT. Translated: CASSKQGATNTGELFF. Supplemented by reference TRBV7-3 and TRBJ2-2, the full variable domain reads GAGVSQTPSNKVTEKGKYVELRCDPISGHTALYWYRQSLGQGPEFLIYFQGTGAADDSGLPNDRFFAVRPEGSVSTLKIQRTERGDSAVYLCASSKQGATNTGELFFGEGSRLTVL.

The chain links TRBV11-3 to TRBJ2-1; D is ambiguous. The V end was cut by 0 bases, the J end by 10 bases, with 19 bases between. CDR1 is SGHNT, CDR2 YENEEA, per germline. The CDR3 has 16 amino acids. The CDR3 sequence: CASSLDRKEYVREQFF. The DNA of the CDR3 is TGTGCCAGCAGCTTAGATCGTAAGGAGTACGTACGAGAGCAGTTCTTC.

This clonotype was counted at least ten times. The rearrangement links TRBV28 to TRBJ2-1, with 8 bases that match TRBD2. The CDR3 loop spans 15 amino acids. V was clipped by 6 bases and J by 5 bases; unmatched bases: 9. In germline, CDR1 is MDHEN, CDR2 SYDVKM. CDR3: CASRVLAGNHNEQFF. The DNA for the CDR3 is TGTGCCAGCAGGGTTCTAGCGGGCAACCACAATGAGCAGTTCTTC.

Only a few counts were recorded for this clonotype. The gene calls are TRBV5-1 and TRBJ2-1; TRBD2 agrees at 11 bases. V was pared by 0 bases and J by 7 bases, with 6 bases of the junction left unmatched. The CDR3 has 16 amino acids. CDR1 and CDR2 from the germline V gene are SGHRS and YFSETQ. The CDR3 loop is CASSLDGTSGINEQFF. In DNA, the CDR3 is TGCGCCAGCAGCTTGGATGGGACTAGCGGTATAAATGAGCAGTTCTTC. The full variable domain, rest sourced from reference TRBV5-1 and TRBJ2-1, is KAGVTQTPRYLIKTRGQQVTLSCSPISGHRSVSWYQQTPGQGLQFLFEYFSETQRNKGNFPGRFSGRQFSNSRSEMNVSTLELGDSALYLCASSLDGTSGINEQFFGPGTRLTVL.

The CDR3 bases are TGTGCCACCAGCAGCGGGGACGGTCAAGAGACCCAGTACTTC. As protein: CATSSGDGQETQYF. The chain employs TRBV15 and TRBJ2-5; TRBD1 or TRBD2 may be the D gene (5 bases each). CDR3 length equals 14 residues. V was shortened by 3 bases and J by 2 bases, with 10 bases between the two germline ends. Germline CDR1 and CDR2: LNHNV and YYDKDF (reference sequence).

In this sample, this clonotype turned up many times. This chain links TRBV30 with TRBJ2-1, with 10 bases fitting TRBD2. V dropped 8 bases and J dropped 7; count of bases not matched to a gene: 8. CDR3 size: 13 residues. The germline gives CDR1 GTSNPN, CDR2 SVGIG (reference sequence). The CDR3 DNA is TGTGCCCAGGAGCGGGAGGGCCAAAATGAGCAGTTCTTC. Translating gives CAQEREGQNEQFF.